Shown below are 3 T cell receptor beta chains from a single sample sequenced in a study of blood T cell repertoires in COVID-19. Measured with immunoSEQ multiplex PCR; TCRdb has only the in-frame clones, and not every one. The table lists just over 650,000 clones, around 89% of them singletons. Specimen: peripheral blood. These receptors came from a woman aged 18-30 years with acute or convalescent COVID-19.

V usage is TRBV2 and J usage is TRBJ2-1; a weak D match, TRBD2 (7 bases). The CDR3 is 14 residues long. The V gene's germline CDR1 is SNHLY and CDR2 FYNNEI. The V end lost 9 bases, the J end lost 7 bases, and 19 bases lay between the germline ends. Here the CDR3 reads CASHRDRGGNEQFF. The CDR3 nucleotides are TGTGCCAGTCACAGGGACCGCGGGGGAAATGAGCAGTTCTTC.

This clone was seen a single time. The V and J genes are TRBV5-1 and TRBJ1-5, with D unclear. Germline CDR1 is SGHRS and CDR2 is YFSETQ. Trimming pared 4 bases from V and 5 bases from J, leaving 10 bases between. CDR3 length: 13 residues. The CDR3 sequence is CASSTYSDQPQHF. CDR3 bases: TGCGCCAGCAGCACTTATTCCGATCAGCCCCAGCATTTT.

This clone was picked up a small number of times. The V gene is TRBV7-8, the J gene TRBJ2-7, with a possible D match to TRBD2 (5 bases). The V end was cut by 1 base, the J end by 0 bases, with 7 bases between. The germline V gene encodes CDR1 SGHVS and CDR2 FQNEAQ. CDR3 length equals 14 residues. The CDR3 nucleotides are TGTGCCAGCAGCTTAGGGACTTACTCCTACGAGCAGTACTTC. This translates into CASSLGTYSYEQYF.